Described below is a single TCR beta chain sequence and its context. Its antigen is unknown. Full-length variable regions came from constant-region reverse primers plus semi-nested Nested Universal Primer A PCR. TCRdb used MiXCR to reprocess the 5' RACE reads, holding one entry per CDR3 protein. Among 45,000 to 70,000 distinct CDR3 sequences listed, roughly 28% were seen once. Trimming took off 6 bases at V and 2 bases at J, with 11 bases between the two ends. The CDR3 totals 14 residues. Study-wide points: Larger-cohort validation covered only one TCR beta V-J rearrangement. The TCR gene usage of tumor memory CD4+ T cells clustered together with blood and lymph node memory CD4+ cells and with lymph node naive CD4+ cells.

The sample taken for sequencing was tumor-infiltrating memory CD4+ T cells sorted from the breast tumor. Subset described: memory CD4+ T cells, CD4+CD45RO+CD25-. The TCR originated in a female donor with breast cancer. This chain joins TRBV12-3 or TRBV12-4 and TRBJ1-5; D is possibly TRBD1 (6 bases). The CDR3 DNA is TGTGCCAGCAGCCCAAGACAGGGCAATCAGCCCCAGCATTTT. This gives the protein CASSPRQGNQPQHF.